These 29 T cell receptor beta chains originate from one sample sequenced in a study of circulating and synovial CD4+ cells in juvenile arthritis. The protocol was immunoSEQ multiplex PCR, while the TCRdb copy is restricted to in-frame clones and leaves out a portion. This table has about 33,000 clones, roughly 95% appearing once. Sequencing was done on a sample of CD4+ T cells from blood. The source of these receptors is a human donor with juvenile idiopathic arthritis.

This rearrangement joins TRBV2 to TRBJ1-2, with 8 bases matching TRBD1. Unmatched junction bases numbered 3, after V lost 3 bases and J lost 3 bases. Germline V gene data show CDR1 as SNHLY and CDR2 as FYNNEI. The CDR3 length is 14 residues. DNA for the CDR3: TGTGCCAGCAGTGAGGCGGGACAGGACTATGGCTACACCTTC. This encodes CASSEAGQDYGYTF.

The V gene is TRBV28, the J gene TRBJ2-7, with 11 bases aligning to TRBD2. The CDR3 length is 17 residues. Germline-derived CDR1 and CDR2 are MDHEN and SYDVKM. Trimming took 6 bases from V and 2 from J; bases not matched to a gene: 12. The CDR3 nucleotides are TGTGCCAGCAGATTAGCCGGGACTAGCGGCCGGGCCTACGAGCAGTACTTC. This encodes CASRLAGTSGRAYEQYF.

In nucleotides, the CDR3 is TGTGCCAGCAGCCTCGGGGTAAACTCTGGAAACACCATATATTTT. It codes for CASSLGVNSGNTIYF. V usage is TRBV5-6 and J usage is TRBJ1-3; D call uncertain. V lost 4 bases, J lost 0 bases, and 11 bases lay in between. The CDR3 contains 15 residues. CDR1 is SGHDT and CDR2 is YYEEEE in the germline V gene.

The chain's CDR3 is CASSLGTAATDTQYF. In DNA form, the CDR3 reads TGTGCCAGCAGCTTAGGCACTGCCGCAACAGATACGCAGTATTTT. J is TRBJ2-3 and V is TRBV11-2; D gene unclear. CDR3 size: 15 residues. The germline V and J ends were trimmed by 1 base and 3 bases, with 11 bases remaining between them. CDR1 is SGHAT and CDR2 is FQNNGV in the germline V gene.

Written as DNA, the CDR3 is TGTGCCAGCAGTGGGGGGACAGGGGCGGTTTCACCCCTCCACTTT. Translating gives CASSGGTGAVSPLHF. V is TRBV2 and J is TRBJ1-6; 10 bases agree with TRBD1. The CDR3 length is 15 residues. Germline V gives CDR1 SNHLY, CDR2 FYNNEI. V lost 4 bases to trimming and J lost 9 bases; unmatched junction nucleotides: 6. The entire variable domain, with the rest obtained from reference TRBV2 and TRBJ1-6, is as follows: EPEVTQTPSHQVTQMGQEVILRCVPISNHLYFYWYRQILGQKVEFLVSFYNNEISEKSEIFDDQFSVERPDGSNFTLKIRSTKLEDSAMYFCASSGGTGAVSPLHFGNGTRLTVT.

The genes are TRBV29-1 and TRBJ1-1; D is unresolved. Trimming removed 3 bases from V and 0 bases from J, with 26 bases in between. Per the germline V gene, CDR1 is SQVTM and CDR2 is ANQGSEA. CDR3 length equals 19 residues. CDR3 sequence reads: CSVDLRRRPGGVVNTEAFF. The CDR3 nucleotides are TGCAGCGTTGATCTCCGGAGGCGGCCCGGTGGGGTCGTGAACACTGAAGCTTTCTTT.

On this clone: Within the sample, other DNA sequences also encode this same CDR3. This rearrangement joins TRBV9 to TRBJ1-6; D not resolved. The V and J ends lost 0 bases and 0 bases respectively, with 4 bases between them. From germline, CDR1 is SGDLS and CDR2 YYNGEE. The length of the CDR3 is 15 residues. The CDR3 nucleotides read TGTGCCAGCAGCGTAGAGAGCTCCTATAATTCACCCCTCCACTTT. Its protein is CASSVESSYNSPLHF. The variable domain in full, with the rest retrieved from reference TRBV9 and TRBJ1-6, is DSGVTQTPKHLITATGQRVTLRCSPRSGDLSVYWYQQSLDQGLQFLIQYYNGEERAKGNILERFSAQQFPDLHSELNLSSLELGDSALYFCASSVESSYNSPLHFGNGTRLTVT.

The rearrangement joins TRBV4-2 to TRBJ2-1; D is possibly TRBD2 (5 bases). V was clipped by 0 bases and J by 6 bases, with 12 bases between them. Germline CDR1 and CDR2: LGHNA and YNFKEQ. The CDR3 runs to 15 residues. The CDR3, as DNA: TGTGCCAGCAGCCAAGACTGGGAGACACTCAATGAGCAGTTCTTC. Its protein is CASSQDWETLNEQFF.

The chain uses TRBV11-2 and TRBJ1-2, with D perhaps TRBD1 (6 bases). CDR3 length equals 13 residues. Germline V gene lookup returns CDR1 SGHAT and CDR2 FQNNGV. Trimming removed 6 bases from V and 3 bases from J, with 11 bases in between. This CDR3 reads CASSRQADYGYTF. CDR3 nucleotide sequence: TGTGCCAGCAGTCGACAGGCTGACTATGGCTACACCTTC.

This chain links TRBV7-8 with TRBJ2-7; 12 bases fit TRBD2. V gave up 7 bases and J gave up 1 base; unmatched junction bases: 5. Germline lookup yields CDR1 SGHVS and CDR2 FQNEAQ. The CDR3 runs 15 residues. CDR3 DNA: TGTGCCAGCACCCCTGGACTAGCGGGATCCTACGAGCAGTACTTC. Its translation: CASTPGLAGSYEQYF.

CDR3 protein: CASSRVTEYGYTF. The CDR3 region has the DNA TGTGCCAGCAGTCGGGTGACTGAATATGGCTACACCTTC. V is TRBV5-4 and J is TRBJ1-2; D gene unclear. The V gene lost 5 bases and the J gene lost 5 bases, with 13 bases spanning the gap. Germline V CDR1 and CDR2: SGHNT, YYREEE (reference sequence). The CDR3 is made up of 13 amino acids.

The rearrangement joins TRBV7-3 to TRBJ2-3, with 8 nucleotides matching TRBD2. The CDR3 spans 13 residues. CDR1 SGHTA and CDR2 FQGTGA come from the germline V gene. Trimming removed 0 bases from V and 10 bases from J; junction bases left unmatched: 3. CDR3 residues: CASSLTVLAAQYF. CDR3 sequence (DNA): TGTGCCAGCAGCTTAACGGTACTAGCGGCGCAGTATTTT.

This clone appeared once. This sequence joins TRBV6-6 and TRBJ1-5; a possible D gene is TRBD1 (6 bases). The CDR3 consists of 14 residues. The germline V gene has CDR1 MNHNY and CDR2 SVGAGI (reference sequence). Trimming removed 6 bases at V and 8 bases at J, with 17 bases between. DNA for the CDR3: TGTGCCAGCAGACCCCATAACAGGGTCGAGCCCCAGCATTTT. Translating gives CASRPHNRVEPQHF.

This rearrangement joins TRBV9 to TRBJ1-2; D is perhaps TRBD1 (5 bases). Germline lookup yields CDR1 SGDLS and CDR2 YYNGEE. CDR3 length: 15 amino acids. Trimming pared 0 bases from V and 7 bases from J, leaving 16 bases between. CDR3 in amino acids: CASSVEAGNPSGYTF. CDR3 DNA: TGTGCCAGCAGCGTAGAGGCAGGGAATCCCAGTGGCTACACCTTC.

The rearrangement uses TRBV6-5 and TRBJ2-7, with 8 nucleotides matching TRBD1. Germline CDR1 is MNHEY and CDR2 is SVGAGI. This CDR3 is 15 amino acids long. V was pared by 5 bases and J by 5 bases, with 11 bases of the junction left unmatched. Here the CDR3 reads CASSPPTKQGDEQYF. The DNA for the CDR3 is TGTGCCAGCAGTCCCCCAACAAAACAGGGGGACGAGCAGTACTTC.

The rearrangement joins TRBV6-5 to TRBJ2-4; possibly TRBD2 for D (6 bases). V was trimmed by 6 bases and J by 8 bases, leaving 14 bases between them. This CDR3 is 13 amino acids long. Germline V lookup: CDR1 MNHEY, CDR2 SVGAGI. DNA for the CDR3: TGTGCCAGCAGCAAGGGACTTGCGGACATTCAGTACTTC. Amino acids: CASSKGLADIQYF.

The chain employs TRBV11-2 and TRBJ1-2; 9 bases are a match to TRBD1. In germline, CDR1 is SGHAT, CDR2 FQNNGV. J gave up 0 bases and V 5 bases, and 7 bases lay outside the gene matches. The CDR3 is made up of 16 amino acids. The CDR3 DNA reads TGTGCCAGCAGCCCTTTCTGGGACAGGGCTAACTATGGCTACACCTTC. Translated: CASSPFWDRANYGYTF.

This clone has only one observation. The CDR3 sequence: CASSLAGGAGTGELFF. The DNA of the CDR3 is TGTGCCAGCAGCTTAGCTGGAGGGGCGGGCACCGGGGAGCTGTTTTTT. The genes are TRBV7-2 and TRBJ2-2, with a weak D call TRBD2 (6 bases). This CDR3 has 16 residues. From germline, CDR1 is SGHTA and CDR2 FQGNSA. V shed 0 bases and J shed 4 bases, with 12 bases lying between them.

This rearrangement joins TRBV28 to TRBJ2-5; TRBD2 is a possible D gene (6 bases). V lost 10 bases, J lost 2 bases, and 8 bases lay in between. This CDR3 has 11 amino acids. Germline loops: CDR1 MDHEN, CDR2 SYDVKM. For the CDR3, the DNA is TGTGCCACGACTAGGCAAGAGACCCAGTACTTC. It yields the protein CATTRQETQYF.

The genes are TRBV15 and TRBJ1-2; a weak D match, TRBD1 (6 bases). Between the trimmed V and J ends, which lost 5 bases and 7 bases, there was a span of 14 bases. CDR1 and CDR2 from the germline V gene are LNHNV and YYDKDF (reference sequence). The CDR3 is 13 residues long. This chain's CDR3 is CATSPTGASGYTF. The CDR3 region has the DNA TGTGCCACCAGCCCGACAGGCGCTAGTGGCTACACCTTC.

The chain has TRBV28 and TRBJ1-5; tentatively, D is TRBD1 (6 bases). V was pared by 5 bases and J by 7 bases, with 21 bases between. This CDR3 is built from 16 residues. Germline loops: CDR1 MDHEN, CDR2 SYDVKM. Here the CDR3 DNA reads TGTGCCAGCAGTCTACGGGGGGGACATCAGACACAGCCCCAGCATTTT. Translated, it gives CASSLRGGHQTQPQHF.

The gene calls are TRBV14 and TRBJ2-7; 12 nucleotides agree with TRBD2. The V and J ends lost 5 bases and 7 bases, in that order; junction bases with no gene match: 9. Germline values: CDR1 SGHDN, CDR2 FVKESK. The CDR3 is made up of 15 amino acids. The DNA of the CDR3 is TGTGCCAGCAGCGTTACGACTAGCGGGGGTGAGGAGCAGTACTTC. Encoded protein: CASSVTTSGGEEQYF.

The genes are TRBV5-1 and TRBJ1-1, with 7 bases matching TRBD1. The CDR3 has 15 amino acids. V lost 4 bases to trimming and J lost 0 bases; unmatched junction nucleotides: 6. Germline CDR1 reads SGHRS; CDR2 reads YFSETQ. The CDR3 region has the DNA TGCGCCAGCAGCCCAAAGGGACAGATGAACACTGAAGCTTTCTTT. Amino acids: CASSPKGQMNTEAFF.

This chain connects TRBV19 to TRBJ2-1, with TRBD1 matching 8 bases. This CDR3 has 16 amino acids. With 1 base clipped from V and 8 bases from J, the junction kept 10 bases outside the gene matches. Germline-derived CDR1 and CDR2 are LNHDA and SQIVND (reference sequence). CDR3 coding DNA: TGTGCCAGTAGTATAGTGTTTGCAGGGGGCTGGCATGAGCAGTTCTTC. It yields the protein CASSIVFAGGWHEQFF.

The chain joins TRBV27 to TRBJ2-3; D is ambiguous. Trimming took off 3 bases at V and 4 bases at J, with 11 bases between the two ends. CDR1 and CDR2 (germline): MNHEY, SMNVEV (reference sequence). The CDR3 is 14 amino acids. The CDR3 loop reads CASSFYLEPDTQYF. The CDR3 DNA reads TGTGCCAGCAGTTTTTACTTGGAGCCAGATACGCAGTATTTT.

This sequence joins TRBV6-4 and TRBJ2-1; D not resolved. Trimming shortened V by 0 bases and J by 7 bases, and 7 bases separated the two germline ends. Germline lookup yields CDR1 MRHNA and CDR2 SNTAGT. This CDR3 spans 13 amino acids. CDR3 sequence: CASSDSFLNEQFF. The CDR3 DNA reads as TGTGCCAGCAGTGACTCCTTTCTGAATGAGCAGTTCTTC.

In this sample, this clone turned up a few times. The CDR3 bases are TGCGCCAGCAGCTCGATGCTAGCGGGAGGGGGAGAGACCCAGTACTTC. Its translation: CASSSMLAGGGETQYF. V usage is TRBV5-1 and J usage is TRBJ2-5; 12 nucleotides align to TRBD2. V was pared by 3 bases and J by 4 bases, with 7 bases of the junction left unmatched. This CDR3 is 16 amino acids long. Germline V gene lookup returns CDR1 SGHRS and CDR2 YFSETQ.

The V call is TRBV21-1, the J call TRBJ1-5. TRBV21-1 is flagged as a pseudogene. This CDR3 is built from 15 residues. Here the CDR3 DNA reads TGTGCCAGCAGCAAATTAAAAGGGAGGGGCCAGCCCCAGCATTTT. It yields the protein CASSKLKGRGQPQHF.

J is TRBJ2-3 and V is TRBV5-1, with 15 nucleotides matching TRBD2. CDR1 SGHRS and CDR2 YFSETQ come from the germline V gene. V lost 2 bases and J lost 1; bases outside the gene matches: 5. This CDR3 region has 18 residues. CDR3 sequence (DNA): TGCGCCAGCAGCTTCGGGACTAGCGGGGGGCTGGGCACAGATACGCAGTATTTT. Translating it yields CASSFGTSGGLGTDTQYF.